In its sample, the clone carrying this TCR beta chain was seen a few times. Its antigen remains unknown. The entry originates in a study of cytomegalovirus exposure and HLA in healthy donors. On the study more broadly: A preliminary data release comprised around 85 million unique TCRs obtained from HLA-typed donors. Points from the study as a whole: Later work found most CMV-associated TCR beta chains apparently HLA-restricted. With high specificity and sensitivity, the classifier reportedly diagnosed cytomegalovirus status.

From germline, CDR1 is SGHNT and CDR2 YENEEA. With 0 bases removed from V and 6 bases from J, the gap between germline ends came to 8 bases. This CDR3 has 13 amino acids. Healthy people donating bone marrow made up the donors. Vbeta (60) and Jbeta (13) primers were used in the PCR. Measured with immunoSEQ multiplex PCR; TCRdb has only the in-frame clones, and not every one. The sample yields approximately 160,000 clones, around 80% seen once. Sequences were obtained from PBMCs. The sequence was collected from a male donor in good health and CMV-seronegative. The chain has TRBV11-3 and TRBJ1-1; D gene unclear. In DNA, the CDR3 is TGTGCCAGCAGCTTAGAGGCGGGGTCTGAAGCTTTCTTT. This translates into CASSLEAGSEAFF.